This T cell receptor (beta chain) derives from a study of cytomegalovirus exposure and HLA in healthy donors. Whole-study findings and limits: Accurate prediction of most subjects' HLA-A and HLA-B alleles from TCR beta sequences was reported.

Researchers ran the PCR with 60 Vbeta and 13 Jbeta primers. Assay: immunoSEQ multiplex PCR; the TCRdb copy retains only in-frame clones and omits some. The profile shows about 89,000 clones, under 85% of them singletons. About this clone: Its antigen is not known.

V lost 0 bases and J 1 base, leaving 7 bases between the germline ends. The CDR3 spans 14 residues. Germline-derived CDR1 and CDR2 are SGHNT and YYREEE (reference sequence). The sequenced sample consisted of PBMCs. The receptor comes from a male donor in good health and CMV-seronegative. The V and J genes are TRBV5-4 and TRBJ1-1, with D perhaps TRBD1 (6 bases). CDR3 region: CASSLVGQNTEAFF. The CDR3 bases are TGTGCCAGCAGCTTGGTGGGACAGAACACTGAAGCTTTCTTT. The full variable domain, its missing parts supplied by reference TRBV5-4 and TRBJ1-1, is ETGVTQSPTHLIKTRGQQVTLRCSSQSGHNTVSWYQQALGQGPQFIFQYYREEENGRGNFPPRFSGLQFPNYSSELNVNALELDDSALYLCASSLVGQNTEAFFGQGTRLTVV.